The 15 T cell receptor beta chains presented below share a single source sample, sequenced in a study of a mutant IDH1 vaccine in newly diagnosed glioma. Sequencing used immunoSEQ multiplex PCR; TCRdb keeps in-frame clones, though not all of them. The table includes around 41,000 clones, more than 80% detected once. Time point meaning: week 35, safety follow-up. Mutant IDH1 20-mer peptide, at 300 ug, made up each vaccine dose, with topical imiquimod. Their target antigens are unknown. The sequences come from PBMCs, collected from a glioma patient whose treatment included an IDH1 peptide vaccine. Receptors were obtained from a middle-aged man with glioma.

V gene TRBV6-1 combines with J gene TRBJ1-2; D is uncertain. With 4 bases removed from V and 0 bases from J, the gap between germline ends came to 21 bases. Germline assignment: CDR1 MNHNS and CDR2 SASEGT. The CDR3 has 18 amino acids. DNA for the CDR3: TGTGCCAGCAGTGGATCAAGGGTGGGTCTTAGCGCTAACTATGGCTACACCTTC. This encodes CASSGSRVGLSANYGYTF.

This chain joins TRBV19 and TRBJ2-3; D may be TRBD1 (5 bases). V lost 9 bases to trimming and J lost 6 bases, with 16 bases between them. Per germline, CDR1 LNHDA and CDR2 SQIVND (reference sequence). There are 13 residues in the CDR3. The CDR3 DNA reads as TGTGCCAGCAGGACACTATCCCAGGATACGCAGTATTTT. Its protein is CASRTLSQDTQYF.

This chain joins TRBV28 and TRBJ1-2; possible D gene TRBD1, 6 bases. V shed 6 bases and J shed 1 base, with 15 bases lying between them. The CDR3 runs to 15 residues. Germline loops: CDR1 MDHEN, CDR2 SYDVKM. This CDR3 reads CASRSAGTNNYGYTF. The CDR3 DNA follows: TGTGCCAGCAGGAGCGCCGGGACAAATAACTATGGCTACACCTTC.

The V gene is TRBV4-1, the J gene TRBJ2-3, with 7 bases that match TRBD1. There are 16 residues in the CDR3. Germline V gene sequence: CDR1 MGHRA, CDR2 YSYEKL. Unmatched junction bases numbered 7, after V lost 4 bases and J lost 0 bases. The CDR3 DNA reads TGCGCCAGCAGCCCTTCAAGGGGGCGTAGCACAGATACGCAGTATTTT. As protein: CASSPSRGRSTDTQYF.

The chain couples TRBV6-1 to TRBJ2-2; the D is unclear. The V gene's germline CDR1 is MNHNS and CDR2 SASEGT. The CDR3 loop spans 14 amino acids. V lost 4 bases to trimming and J lost 5 bases, with 11 bases between them. CDR3 sequence (DNA): TGTGCCAGCAGTGTTACCCCCGGGACCGGGGAGCTGTTTTTT. Amino acid sequence: CASSVTPGTGELFF.

As regards this clone: At one end the junction does not follow the germline gene, possibly because of a read error. The V call is TRBV4-2, the J call TRBJ1-1; D unresolved. Germline lookup yields CDR1 LGHNA and CDR2 YNFKEQ. The CDR3 contains 11 residues. CDR3 in amino acids: CASSQGAEILF. The CDR3 bases are TGTGCCAGCAGCCAAGGTGCGGAGATCCTCTTT.

The rearrangement uses TRBV28 and TRBJ1-4; 11 bases are shared with TRBD1. V gave up 3 bases and J gave up 3 bases; unmatched junction bases: 12. The CDR3 has 19 residues. CDR1 and CDR2 (germline): MDHEN, SYDVKM. Written as DNA, the CDR3 is TGTGCCAGCAGTTTTCCGGGACAGGGGGGTTGGAGGGCTAATGAAAAACTGTTTTTT. The encoded protein is CASSFPGQGGWRANEKLFF. Variable domain in full (rest from reference TRBV28 and TRBJ1-4): DVKVTQSSRYLVKRTGEKVFLECVQDMDHENMFWYRQDPGLGLRLIYFSYDVKMKEKGDIPEGYSVSREKKERFSLILESASTNQTSMYLCASSFPGQGGWRANEKLFFGSGTQLSVL.

The chain couples TRBV7-2 to TRBJ2-2; unclear D gene. Germline V gene lookup returns CDR1 SGHTA and CDR2 FQGNSA. CDR3 length equals 14 residues. V was pared by 2 bases and J by 0 bases, with 4 bases between. Here the CDR3 reads CASSLTPNTGELFF. The CDR3 DNA is TGTGCCAGCAGCTTAACCCCGAACACCGGGGAGCTGTTTTTT. The full variable domain, completed using reference TRBV7-2 and TRBJ2-2, is GAGVSQSPSNKVTEKGKDVELRCDPISGHTALYWYRQSLGQGLEFLIYFQGNSAPDKSGLPSDRFSAERTGGSVSTLTIQRTQQEDSAVYLCASSLTPNTGELFFGEGSRLTVL.

The genes are TRBV6-6 and TRBJ2-2; unclear D gene. In germline, CDR1 is MNHNY, CDR2 SVGAGI (reference sequence). Trimming pared 2 bases from V and 3 bases from J, leaving 4 bases between. The CDR3 spans 13 residues. CDR3 sequence: CASSYRDTGELFF. For the CDR3, the DNA is TGTGCCAGCAGTTACAGGGACACCGGGGAGCTGTTTTTT.

The V and J genes are TRBV19 and TRBJ2-7, with D maybe TRBD2 (5 bases). The CDR3 runs 15 residues. Germline V gives CDR1 LNHDA, CDR2 SQIVND (reference sequence). V was shortened by 3 bases and J by 1 base, with 13 bases between the two germline ends. The CDR3 here is CASSINLARSYEQYF. The CDR3, as DNA: TGTGCCAGTAGTATCAATCTAGCCCGGTCCTACGAGCAGTACTTC.

The chain carries TRBV18 and TRBJ2-3; 7 bases align to TRBD1. Germline V gene lookup returns CDR1 KGHSH and CDR2 LQKENI. The V segment lost 2 bases and the J segment 4 bases; nucleotides outside the gene matches: 6. The CDR3 runs 15 residues. The CDR3 nucleotides read TGTGCCAGCTCACCAGAGACAGGGCTGGCAGATACGCAGTATTTT. It translates to CASSPETGLADTQYF.

This clone has just one count. V gene TRBV10-1 combines with J gene TRBJ2-3; 9 nucleotides line up with TRBD1. CDR3 length: 16 residues. Germline CDR1 WNHNN, CDR2 SYGVQD (reference sequence). Trimming removed 6 bases from V and 2 bases from J; junction bases left unmatched: 9. CDR3 nucleotides: TGCGCCAGCAGCGACCGGGACAGGGAGCTCACAGATACGCAGTATTTT. Translation: CASSDRDRELTDTQYF.

The J gene is TRBJ1-3, the V gene TRBV5-1, with 8 bases aligning to TRBD1. The CDR3 runs 20 residues. Per the germline V gene, CDR1 is SGHRS and CDR2 is YFSETQ. The trim removed 4 bases at V and 2 bases at J, leaving 20 bases unmatched. As DNA, the CDR3 is TGCGCCAGCAGCCCCTCCGGACAGGGCATCCTATATGGGGCTGGAAACACCATATATTTT. It is translated as CASSPSGQGILYGAGNTIYF.

The chain recombines TRBV6-5 with TRBJ2-3, with unresolved D. The CDR3 is made up of 15 amino acids. The germline V gene has CDR1 MNHEY and CDR2 SVGAGI. Trimming removed 0 bases at V and 2 bases at J, with 9 bases between. DNA for the CDR3: TGTGCCAGCAGTTACTCCAGTCTGATCACAGATACGCAGTATTTT. It specifies CASSYSSLITDTQYF.

V usage is TRBV6-5 and J usage is TRBJ2-5, with D perhaps matching TRBD1 (5 bases). The end of the DNA is better explained by TRBJ2-7, so the J call may be wrong. The CDR3 contains 14 residues. Germline-derived CDR1 and CDR2 are MNHEY and SVGAGI. The CDR3 DNA reads as TGTGCCAGCAGTCAATCAGGGCGGACCTACGAGCAGTACTTC. Its translation is CASSQSGRTYEQYF.